A selection of T cell receptor beta chains follows, all from one sample in a study of CD8 T cells in ankylosing spondylitis. TCRdb reprocessed the 5' RACE reads with MiXCR, giving one entry per CDR3 protein. The sample lists 45,000 to 60,000 distinct CDR3 sequences; approximately 7.4% were seen once. The sequencing sample was made of blood, either unsorted or a sorted T cell fraction (not recorded which). These receptors all stem from a female donor with ankylosing spondylitis or in good health (not recorded which). Each CDR3 is given with its conserved first and last residue. A D gene is named only where the DNA matches it firmly. Clone sizes are given selectively: once, few, many, or a class where the clone is expanded.

j_call	d_call	clone_size	v_call	cdr3_length	cdr3_aa	cdr3_nt
TRBJ2-1	TRBD1	many	TRBV12-3/TRBV12-4	14	CASSLLQGAHEQFF	TGTGCCAGCAGCCTCCTACAGGGGGCGCATGAGCAGTTCTTC
TRBJ1-2	-	many	TRBV6-2/TRBV6-3	12	CASSYSEYGYTF	TGTGCCAGCAGTTACTCCGAATATGGCTACACCTTC
TRBJ1-3	TRBD1	many	TRBV7-6	15	CASSLGWTGSDTIYF	TGTGCCAGCAGCTTAGGATGGACAGGGAGCGACACCATATATTTT
TRBJ1-6	-	many	TRBV2	14	CASSVSPNLSPLHF	TGTGCCAGCAGTGTATCCCCGAACCTTTCACCCCTCCACTTT
TRBJ2-5	-	many	TRBV29-1	12	CSANKVRETQYF	TGCAGCGCCAACAAGGTTAGGGAGACCCAGTACTTC
TRBJ2-3	TRBD1	many	TRBV28	16	CASSGSGTGSTDTQYF	TGTGCCAGCAGTGGATCCGGGACAGGGAGCACAGATACGCAGTATTTT
TRBJ1-3	-	-	TRBV7-2	16	CASSLGGYSSGNTIYF	TGTGCCAGCAGCTTAGGCGGATATAGCTCTGGAAACACCATATATTTT
TRBJ2-5	-	many	TRBV5-1	13	CASSLSPRETQYF	TGCGCCAGCAGCTTGTCGCCACGGGAGACCCAGTACTTC
TRBJ1-1	-	many	TRBV28	14	CASSSVSHNTEAFF	TGTGCCAGCAGTTCAGTGAGCCATAACACTGAAGCTTTCTTT
TRBJ2-7	-	-	TRBV11-2	13	CASSSSQGHEQYF	TGTGCCAGCAGCTCCTCACAGGGCCACGAGCAGTACTTC
TRBJ2-5	-	many	TRBV5-1	13	CASSLRDQETQYF	TGCGCCAGCAGCTTGAGGGATCAAGAGACCCAGTACTTC
TRBJ1-2	-	many	TRBV5-1	13	CASSLSGNYGYTF	TGCGCCAGCAGCTTGTCGGGGAACTATGGCTACACCTTC
TRBJ2-3	-	-	TRBV19	12	CASSIGLGTQYF	TGTGCCAGTAGTATAGGCTTGGGTACGCAGTATTTT
TRBJ2-7	TRBD1	many	TRBV29-1	14	CSVLGQGAVDEQYF	TGCAGCGTTCTTGGACAGGGGGCGGTGGATGAGCAGTACTTC
TRBJ2-5	-	many	TRBV19	13	CASSPWGEETQYF	TGTGCCAGTAGTCCATGGGGGGAAGAGACCCAGTACTTC
TRBJ2-3	TRBD1	-	TRBV5-1	15	CANSRTGGITDTQYF	TGCGCCAACAGCCGCACAGGGGGCATCACAGATACGCAGTATTTT
TRBJ1-1	TRBD1	-	TRBV5-6	13	CASSLFRGTEAFF	TGTGCCAGCAGCTTGTTCAGGGGGACTGAAGCTTTCTTT
TRBJ1-1	TRBD1	-	TRBV7-2	13	CASSFSGGSEAFF	TGTGCCAGCAGCTTCTCAGGGGGATCAGAAGCTTTCTTT
TRBJ2-1	TRBD2	-	TRBV7-8	17	CASSLAFPAGGRGEQFF	TGTGCCAGCAGCTTAGCTTTTCCAGCGGGGGGTAGAGGTGAGCAGTTCTTC
TRBJ2-2	-	many	TRBV6-1	16	CASSGPGASVTGELFF	TGTGCCAGCAGCGGCCCGGGGGCGAGTGTGACCGGGGAGCTGTTTTTT
TRBJ2-3	TRBD1	many	TRBV12-3/TRBV12-4	18	CASSFTAGTGASTDTQYF	TGTGCCAGCAGTTTTACGGCGGGGACAGGGGCTTCCACAGATACGCAGTATTTT
TRBJ2-2	-	many	TRBV7-3	14	CASRIGGSHGELFF	TGTGCCAGCAGAATAGGGGGTTCACACGGGGAGCTGTTTTTT
TRBJ2-2	-	-	TRBV5-1	15	CASSLVRANTGELFF	TGCGCCAGCAGCTTGGTACGGGCGAACACCGGGGAGCTGTTTTTT
TRBJ2-4	TRBD2	many	TRBV12-3/TRBV12-4	18	CASSLSRIAGGPLGIQYF	TGTGCCAGCAGTTTATCGAGGATAGCGGGGGGGCCTTTAGGCATTCAGTACTTC
TRBJ2-7	TRBD1	many	TRBV20-1	14	CSARGDRERNEQYF	TGCAGTGCTAGGGGGGACAGGGAAAGGAACGAGCAGTACTTC
TRBJ1-2	TRBD1	many	TRBV28	15	CASSLSRTGGYGYTF	TGTGCCAGCAGTTTATCCCGGACAGGGGGCTATGGCTACACCTTC
TRBJ2-3	-	many	TRBV5-1	12	CASSMETDTQYF	TGCGCCAGCAGCATGGAAACAGATACGCAGTATTTT
TRBJ2-7	TRBD1	few	TRBV2	13	CASSQTGGYEQYF	TGTGCCAGCAGTCAGACAGGGGGCTACGAGCAGTACTTC
TRBJ2-2	-	many	TRBV6-1	13	CACAGKNTGELFF	TGTGCTTGTGCGGGGAAGAACACCGGGGAGCTGTTTTTT
TRBJ1-2	-	-	TRBV11-1	19	CASSFRLGSGDPPDHGYTF	TGTGCCAGCAGCTTCAGACTTGGTTCAGGTGATCCGCCCGATCATGGCTACACCTTC
TRBJ1-5	TRBD1	medium-sized	TRBV5-1	16	CASSLDKGQPNQPQHF	TGCGCCAGCAGCCTAGACAAGGGACAGCCCAATCAGCCCCAGCATTTT
TRBJ2-4	TRBD1	many	TRBV5-6	15	CASSLLDRDKNIQYF	TGTGCCAGCAGCCTTCTCGACAGGGATAAAAACATTCAGTACTTC
TRBJ1-5	TRBD1	few	TRBV18	15	CASSPDRVQNQPQHF	TGTGCCAGCTCACCCGACAGGGTTCAAAATCAGCCCCAGCATTTT
TRBJ1-1	TRBD1	-	TRBV3-1	17	CASSQDLGVQGLGAAFF	TGTGCCAGCAGCCAAGATTTAGGCGTACAGGGGCTAGGGGCAGCTTTCTTT
TRBJ2-5	TRBD2	many	TRBV12-3/TRBV12-4	13	CASRELAGETQYF	TGTGCCAGCAGAGAACTAGCGGGGGAGACCCAGTACTTC
TRBJ1-1	TRBD1	-	TRBV11-2	17	CASSPRTGGNMNTEAFF	TGTGCCAGCAGCCCCCGGACAGGGGGCAATATGAACACTGAAGCTTTCTTT
TRBJ2-3	-	many	TRBV7-6	12	CASSLAPDTQYF	TGTGCCAGCAGCTTAGCCCCAGATACGCAGTATTTT
TRBJ1-2	TRBD1	few	TRBV12-3/TRBV12-4	15	CASSLVPTGQYGYTF	TGTGCCAGCAGTTTAGTCCCGACGGGACAGTATGGCTACACCTTC
TRBJ2-5	-	many	TRBV6-5	15	CASSYSPLTQETQYF	TGTGCCAGCAGTTACTCCCCCTTGACCCAAGAGACCCAGTACTTC
TRBJ2-1	-	many	TRBV3-1	17	CASSQDDEGNSYNEQFF	TGTGCCAGCAGCCAAGATGATGAGGGCAACTCCTACAATGAGCAGTTCTTC
TRBJ2-2	-	many	TRBV29-1	15	CSVFPRAGHTGELFF	TGCAGCGTCTTCCCACGGGCGGGGCACACCGGGGAGCTGTTTTTT
TRBJ2-3	-	few	TRBV7-2	14	CASSLRNSADTQYF	TGTGCCAGCAGCTTGAGGAACTCTGCAGATACGCAGTATTTT
TRBJ2-2	TRBD2	many	TRBV11-2	15	CASSIGDYPTGELFF	TGTGCCAGCAGCATTGGGGACTATCCCACCGGGGAGCTGTTTTTT
TRBJ1-1	-	many	TRBV12-3/TRBV12-4	13	CASSFSTNTEAFF	TGTGCCAGCAGTTTTTCGACTAACACTGAAGCTTTCTTT
TRBJ2-2	-	many	TRBV4-1	16	CASSQGVIKFTGELFF	TGCGCCAGCAGCCAAGGGGTAATCAAGTTCACCGGGGAGCTGTTTTTT
TRBJ2-5	TRBD1	-	TRBV7-9	14	CASSRTGFQETQYF	TGTGCCAGCAGTCGGACAGGCTTTCAAGAGACCCAGTACTTC
TRBJ1-5	-	-	TRBV3-1	19	CTFCLYGRGLSGPYQPQHF	TGTACCTTCTGTTTATATGGGAGAGGGTTGTCAGGGCCCTATCAGCCCCAGCATTTT
TRBJ2-3	-	many	TRBV7-3	14	CASSPGRGKDTQYF	TGTGCCAGCAGCCCAGGCAGAGGGAAAGATACGCAGTATTTT
TRBJ2-7	-	few	TRBV6-5	15	CASSYYGRGGYEQYF	TGTGCCAGCAGTTACTACGGCAGGGGCGGCTACGAGCAGTACTTC
TRBJ2-1	-	many	TRBV7-3	15	CASSLNSGIQNEQFF	TGTGCCAGCAGCTTAAATTCCGGGATTCAAAATGAGCAGTTCTTC
TRBJ1-2	-	many	TRBV29-1	12	CSVDESNYGYTF	TGCAGCGTTGATGAGAGTAACTATGGCTACACCTTC
TRBJ2-5	-	many	TRBV6-2/TRBV6-3	15	CASSYLGHHQETQYF	TGTGCCAGCAGTTACCTTGGACACCACCAAGAGACCCAGTACTTC
TRBJ1-4	TRBD1	many	TRBV5-1	14	CASSPGTGNEKLFF	TGCGCCAGCAGCCCCGGGACAGGGAATGAAAAACTGTTTTTT